Listed below are T cell receptor beta chains from one sample, sequenced in a study of T cells in tumors after PD-1 blockade. Libraries were prepared by immunoSEQ multiplex PCR; TCRdb keeps only in-frame clonotypes and omits some of them. This table has fewer than 750 clones, around 69% appearing once. Sample: tumor tissue, taken after anti-PD-1 treatment. These receptors all stem from a human donor with cutaneous squamous cell carcinoma. CDR3s include the opening cysteine and the closing phenylalanine or tryptophan. Each record gives: D gene, J gene, V gene, clone size, CDR3 length, CDR3 protein, CDR3 DNA. A D gene is named only where the DNA matches it firmly. For some rows the clone size is stated as once, few or many, or as a class when expanded; others skip it.

D: NA; J: TRBJ1-2; V: TRBV28; size: few; length: 11; CDR3: CASRTNYGYTF; DNA: TGTGCCAGCAGGACGAACTATGGCTACACCTTC
D: TRBD1; J: TRBJ2-1; V: TRBV19; size: few; length: 14; CDR3: CASQGGANYNEQFF; DNA: TGTGCCAGCCAAGGGGGCGCGAACTACAATGAGCAGTTCTTC
D: TRBD2; J: TRBJ2-1; V: TRBV4-1; size: few; length: 18; CDR3: CASSPTVTSGSTYNEQFF; DNA: TGCGCCAGCAGCCCCACGGTGACTAGCGGGAGTACCTACAATGAGCAGTTCTTC
D: TRBD1; J: TRBJ2-7; V: TRBV29-1; size: NA; length: 13; CDR3: CSVGQGNSYEQYF; DNA: TGCAGCGTAGGACAGGGGAATTCCTACGAGCAGTACTTC
D: NA; J: TRBJ1-1; V: TRBV19; size: NA; length: 17; CDR3: CASSIGRRQGMNTEAFF; DNA: TGTGCCAGTAGTATAGGGCGCCGGCAGGGGATGAACACTGAAGCTTTCTTT
D: NA; J: TRBJ2-7; V: TRBV2; size: NA; length: 14; CDR3: CASSEGRGAYEQYF; DNA: TGTGCCAGCAGTGAAGGGAGGGGGGCCTACGAGCAGTACTTC
D: NA; J: TRBJ2-2; V: TRBV7-3; size: NA; length: 12; CDR3: CASSLNVGELFF; DNA: TGTGCCAGCAGCTTAAATGTCGGGGAGCTGTTTTTT
D: TRBD1; J: TRBJ1-2; V: TRBV28; size: NA; length: 16; CDR3: CASSFNIPGTGDGYTF; DNA: TGTGCCAGCAGTTTCAACATTCCCGGGACAGGAGATGGCTACACCTTC
D: NA; J: TRBJ1-1; V: TRBV16; size: NA; length: 14; CDR3: CASSQHPVYTEAFF; DNA: TGTGCCAGCAGCCAACACCCGGTTTACACTGAAGCTTTCTTT
D: NA; J: TRBJ2-2; V: TRBV5-1; size: NA; length: 11; CDR3: CASSLAVELFF; DNA: TGCGCCAGCAGCTTGGCCGTGGAGCTGTTTTTT
D: TRBD1; J: TRBJ2-1; V: TRBV30; size: NA; length: 13; CDR3: CAWREDREKGQFF; DNA: TGTGCCTGGAGGGAAGACAGGGAGAAAGGACAGTTCTTC
D: TRBD1; J: TRBJ1-4; V: TRBV28; size: few; length: 15; CDR3: CASNPRDRVWEKLFF; DNA: TGTGCCAGCAATCCCCGGGACAGGGTTTGGGAAAAACTGTTTTTT
D: TRBD2; J: TRBJ2-3; V: TRBV11-1; size: NA; length: 16; CDR3: CASSLRLAGGPDTQYF; DNA: TGTGCCAGCAGCCTTCGACTAGCGGGGGGCCCAGATACGCAGTATTTT
D: TRBD1; J: TRBJ2-1; V: TRBV7-6; size: few; length: 13; CDR3: CASSLGTDNEQFF; DNA: TGTGCCAGCAGCCTGGGGACAGACAATGAGCAGTTCTTC
D: NA; J: TRBJ1-6; V: TRBV2; size: few; length: 15; CDR3: CASSGGRGYNSPLHF; DNA: TGTGCCAGCAGTGGGGGAAGGGGGTATAATTCACCCCTCCACTTT
D: TRBD1; J: TRBJ1-5; V: TRBV7-8; size: NA; length: 17; CDR3: CASSLGVSGGAGQPQHF; DNA: TGTGCCAGCAGCTTAGGGGTTTCAGGGGGCGCAGGCCAGCCCCAGCATTTT
D: TRBD1; J: TRBJ2-5; V: TRBV5-1; size: NA; length: 18; CDR3: CASSSTSLGQSSQETQYF; DNA: TGCGCCAGCAGCTCCACTTCCTTGGGACAGAGCAGTCAAGAGACCCAGTACTTC
D: TRBD1; J: TRBJ2-5; V: TRBV7-9; size: NA; length: 16; CDR3: CASSPTRQGRRETQYF; DNA: TGTGCCAGCAGCCCTACTCGACAGGGGAGGAGAGAGACCCAGTACTTC
D: NA; J: TRBJ2-1; V: TRBV7-9; size: NA; length: 12; CDR3: CASSLTGDEQFF; DNA: TGTGCCAGCAGCTTAACGGGGGATGAGCAGTTCTTC
D: NA; J: TRBJ1-1; V: TRBV18; size: NA; length: 13; CDR3: CASSQDINTEAFF; DNA: TGTGCCAGCTCACAGGACATTAACACTGAAGCTTTCTTT
D: TRBD2; J: TRBJ2-1; V: TRBV7-2; size: NA; length: 19; CDR3: CASSLVRTSGAGVLHEQFF; DNA: TGTGCCAGCAGCTTAGTGAGGACTAGCGGGGCGGGGGTATTGCATGAGCAGTTCTTC
D: NA; J: TRBJ1-1; V: TRBV6-6; size: NA; length: 14; CDR3: CASSYTTVNTEAFF; DNA: TGTGCCAGCAGTTACACTACAGTGAACACTGAAGCTTTCTTT
D: NA; J: TRBJ2-5; V: TRBV14; size: NA; length: 15; CDR3: CASSQGGVGQETQYF; DNA: TGTGCCAGCAGCCAAGGGGGAGTGGGTCAAGAGACCCAGTACTTC
D: NA; J: TRBJ2-1; V: TRBV11-3; size: NA; length: 14; CDR3: CASSGRDGNNEQFF; DNA: TGTGCCAGCAGCGGAAGGGACGGAAACAATGAGCAGTTCTTC
D: NA; J: TRBJ2-5; V: TRBV5-1; size: NA; length: 15; CDR3: CASSLGTGYQETQYF; DNA: TGCGCCAGCAGCTTAGGGACGGGGTACCAAGAGACCCAGTACTTC
D: NA; J: TRBJ1-6; V: TRBV30; size: NA; length: 13; CDR3: CAWSGGIDSPLHF; DNA: TGTGCCTGGAGTGGAGGGATAGATTCACCCCTCCACTTT
D: NA; J: TRBJ1-3; V: TRBV4-2; size: hyperexpanded; length: 16; CDR3: CASSQDLGGGGNTIYF; DNA: TGTGCCAGCAGCCAAGATCTGGGCGGGGGCGGAAACACCATATATTTT
D: NA; J: TRBJ1-4; V: TRBV7-2; size: NA; length: 13; CDR3: CASRGGDGEKLFF; DNA: TGTGCCAGCAGAGGAGGGGACGGTGAAAAACTGTTTTTT
D: NA; J: TRBJ1-3; V: TRBV4-1; size: NA; length: 15; CDR3: CASSQGEISRNTIYF; DNA: TGCGCCAGCAGCCAAGGCGAAATTTCTCGAAACACCATATATTTT
D: NA; J: TRBJ2-7; V: TRBV5-4; size: NA; length: 14; CDR3: CASRVGGGPYEQYF; DNA: TGTGCCAGCAGGGTAGGGGGAGGGCCCTACGAGCAGTACTTC
D: NA; J: TRBJ1-3; V: TRBV5-1; size: NA; length: 11; CDR3: CASKSGNTIYF; DNA: TGCGCCAGCAAATCTGGAAACACCATATATTTT
D: NA; J: TRBJ2-3; V: TRBV28; size: NA; length: 14; CDR3: CASSGPGAADTQYF; DNA: TGTGCCAGCAGTGGGCCGGGGGCCGCAGATACGCAGTATTTT
D: TRBD2; J: TRBJ2-1; V: TRBV9; size: NA; length: 17; CDR3: CASSLSRTSGGANEQFF; DNA: TGTGCCAGCAGCCTTAGTAGGACTAGCGGGGGGGCTAATGAGCAGTTCTTC
D: TRBD2; J: TRBJ2-5; V: TRBV6-1; size: NA; length: 15; CDR3: CASSELAGGQETQYF; DNA: TGTGCCAGCAGTGAGCTAGCGGGGGGACAAGAGACCCAGTACTTC
D: TRBD1; J: TRBJ1-5; V: TRBV10-3; size: few; length: 14; CDR3: CAISEDRGNQPQHF; DNA: TGTGCCATCAGTGAGGACAGGGGCAATCAGCCCCAGCATTTT
D: NA; J: TRBJ2-3; V: TRBV5-6; size: once; length: 14; CDR3: CASSYRTGTDTQYF; DNA: TGTGCCAGCAGCTATCGAACAGGGACAGATACGCAGTATTTT
D: NA; J: TRBJ1-2; V: TRBV7-8; size: few; length: 12; CDR3: CASSRGRDGYTF; DNA: TGTGCCAGCAGCCGGGGGCGGGATGGCTACACCTTC
D: NA; J: TRBJ1-1; V: TRBV9; size: NA; length: 14; CDR3: CASSSAGVATEAFF; DNA: TGTGCCAGCAGCTCCGCCGGGGTAGCAACTGAAGCTTTCTTT
D: NA; J: TRBJ1-3; V: TRBV7-2; size: NA; length: 15; CDR3: CASSLAGGSGNTIYF; DNA: TGTGCCAGCAGCTTAGCGGGTGGTTCTGGAAACACCATATATTTT
D: NA; J: TRBJ2-7; V: TRBV2; size: NA; length: 14; CDR3: CASSENRDSYEQYF; DNA: TGTGCCAGCAGTGAGAACCGCGACTCCTACGAGCAGTACTTC
D: NA; J: TRBJ1-5; V: TRBV10-3; size: large; length: 13; CDR3: CAISEPGDQPQHF; DNA: TGTGCCATCAGTGAGCCTGGAGATCAGCCCCAGCATTTT
D: TRBD1; J: TRBJ1-4; V: TRBV27; size: few; length: 14; CDR3: CASRQGQGNEKLFF; DNA: TGTGCCAGCAGACAGGGACAGGGCAATGAAAAACTGTTTTTT
D: NA; J: TRBJ2-5; V: TRBV4-1; size: NA; length: 14; CDR3: CASSQGRGKETQYF; DNA: TGCGCCAGCAGCCAAGGGCGAGGGAAAGAGACCCAGTACTTC
D: NA; J: TRBJ1-2; V: TRBV3-1/TRBV3-2; size: once; length: 13; CDR3: CASSQTANYGYTF; DNA: TGTGCCAGCAGCCAAACCGCTAACTATGGCTACACCTTC